These 20 T cell receptor beta chains were all obtained from the same sample, sequenced in a study of identical twins. In TCRdb, the 5' RACE reads were re-called with MiXCR into one record per CDR3 protein. The sample carries around 250,000 distinct CDR3 sequences, about 6.7% recorded once. The data were also submitted as part of a second study, on T cells expressing NK-cell markers.

The material sequenced was CD8+ T cells sorted from blood. The receptors shown here come from a young woman in good health.

The chain links TRBV7-2 to TRBJ2-2; a possible D gene is TRBD2 (6 bases). The V end lost 8 bases, the J end lost 1 base, and 17 bases lay between the germline ends. CDR1 and CDR2 from the germline V gene are SGHTA and FQGNSA. The CDR3 runs 16 residues. DNA for the CDR3: TGTGCCAGCCTCCTTATAGCGGAGCTGAACACCGGGGAGCTGTTTTTT. It translates to CASLLIAELNTGELFF.

This clonotype has just a few counts. For the CDR3, the DNA is TGTGCCAGCAGTTTTAGCGGGACACAAGAGACCCAGTACTTC. Its translation: CASSFSGTQETQYF. The chain employs TRBV12-3 or TRBV12-4 and TRBJ2-5, with TRBD2 identical over 8 bases. J gave up 2 bases and V 3 bases, and 2 bases lay outside the gene matches. This CDR3 contains 14 residues.

As to this clonotype: This may stem from a read error, because a much larger clone lies one nucleotide away. The chain combines TRBV6-2 or TRBV6-3 with TRBJ2-1; 8 bases align to TRBD1. This CDR3 has 13 amino acids. Germline V gives CDR1 MNHEY, CDR2 SVGEGT. V was pared by 2 bases and J by 6 bases, with 0 bases of the junction left unmatched. DNA of the CDR3: TGTGCCAGCAGTTACCAGGGGGCCAATGAGCAGTTCTTC. Translated: CASSYQGANEQFF.

This clonotype has ten or more counts. J is TRBJ2-5 and V is TRBV29-1; the match to TRBD2 covers 8 bases. Germline V gene sequence: CDR1 SQVTM, CDR2 ANQGSEA. The CDR3 spans 13 residues. Trimming removed 6 bases from V and 7 bases from J; junction bases left unmatched: 10. DNA for the CDR3: TGCAGCGTCCCGGGACTAGTTCTGGTGACCCAGTACTTC. It codes for CSVPGLVLVTQYF.

This clonotype was counted a few times. This chain links TRBV7-8 with TRBJ2-1, with 11 nucleotides matching TRBD2. The CDR3 sequence is 16 residues long. Germline lookup yields CDR1 SGHVS and CDR2 FQNEAQ. The junction had 8 bases not matched to a gene; V was cut back by 2 bases and J by 8 bases. The CDR3 DNA follows: TGTGCCAGCAGCTTACGTCTTAGCGGGAGGGGGGATGAGCAGTTCTTC. Amino acids: CASSLRLSGRGDEQFF.

The chain is built from TRBV6-5 and TRBJ2-7; maybe TRBD2 (6 bases). Trimming removed 0 bases from V and 6 bases from J, with 15 bases in between. The CDR3 is made up of 15 amino acids. The V gene's germline CDR1 is MNHEY and CDR2 SVGAGI. DNA for the CDR3: TGTGCCAGCAGTTACTCCGGGGGTCCCCTTTCCGAGCAGTACTTC. Amino acid sequence: CASSYSGGPLSEQYF.

This clonotype was observed at least ten times. The chain joins TRBV24-1 to TRBJ2-1; D remains unclear. CDR3 size: 12 residues. CDR1 KGHDR and CDR2 SFDVKD come from the germline V gene. Trimming shortened V by 1 base and J by 7 bases, and 4 bases separated the two germline ends. The CDR3 sequence is CATSDFTNEQFF. The CDR3 DNA reads as TGTGCCACCAGTGATTTTACGAATGAGCAGTTCTTC.

This clonotype occurred a few times. The chain joins TRBV5-6 to TRBJ2-1; D not resolved. The CDR3 spans 14 residues. Germline-derived CDR1 and CDR2 are SGHDT and YYEEEE. Trimming stripped 2 bases from V and 1 base from J, with 7 bases between. The CDR3 nucleotides are TGTGCCAGCAGCTTAGGGTTATCCTACAATGAGCAGTTCTTC. This translates into CASSLGLSYNEQFF.

This clonotype came up a few times. CDR3 amino acids: CASSSRSEKLFF. Written as DNA, the CDR3 is TGTGCCAGCAGCTCCCGTAGCGAAAAACTGTTTTTT. This sequence joins TRBV5-6 and TRBJ1-4, with no clear D. Germline lookup yields CDR1 SGHDT and CDR2 YYEEEE. The CDR3 totals 12 residues. V lost 3 bases to trimming and J lost 8 bases, with 8 bases between them. The whole variable domain, remainder taken from reference TRBV5-6 and TRBJ1-4, is DAGVTQSPTHLIKTRGQQVTLRCSPKSGHDTVSWYQQALGQGPQFIFQYYEEEERQRGNFPDRFSGHQFPNYSSELNVNALLLGDSALYLCASSSRSEKLFFGSGTQLSVL.

The table lists this clonotype with a few counts. The chain recombines TRBV7-8 with TRBJ1-4, with a weak D call TRBD1 (5 bases). V lost 2 bases to trimming and J lost 5 bases, with 12 bases between them. In germline, CDR1 is SGHVS, CDR2 FQNEAQ. CDR3 size: 15 residues. The DNA for the CDR3 is TGTGCCAGCAGCTTATATACGGGGGGAAATGAAAAACTGTTTTTT. It encodes CASSLYTGGNEKLFF.

This clonotype came up a few times. This sequence joins TRBV4-2 and TRBJ1-1; D gene ambiguous. Trimming took 1 base from V and 5 from J, leaving 5 bases between them. The germline CDR1 and CDR2 sequences are LGHNA and YNFKEQ. This CDR3 comprises 12 residues. The CDR3 loop is CASSQVTTEAFF. The CDR3 DNA is TGTGCCAGCAGCCAAGTCACAACTGAAGCTTTCTTT.

The chain joins TRBV5-6 to TRBJ2-7; the D gene could be TRBD1 or TRBD2 (6 bases each). V was pared by 2 bases and J by 2 bases, with 11 bases between. The CDR3 totals 14 residues. Germline lookup yields CDR1 SGHDT and CDR2 YYEEEE. CDR3: CASSFRGPTYEQYF. The CDR3 bases are TGTGCCAGCAGCTTCCGGGGGCCAACCTACGAGCAGTACTTC.

This clonotype was observed a few times. CDR3 amino acids: CASSLDGTSIDEQFF. CDR3 coding DNA: TGTGCCAGCAGCTTAGATGGGACTAGCATCGATGAGCAGTTCTTC. The chain uses TRBV11-2 and TRBJ2-1; 9 nucleotides align to TRBD2. Germline loops: CDR1 SGHAT, CDR2 FQNNGV. The CDR3 is 15 residues long. J lost 8 bases, V lost 0 bases, and 5 bases had no gene match.

In this sample, this clonotype turned up a few times. V and J are TRBV7-9 and TRBJ2-3; no clear D. V lost 6 bases to trimming and J lost 4 bases, with 5 bases between them. The CDR3 spans 11 residues. Germline V lookup: CDR1 SEHNR, CDR2 FQNEAQ (reference sequence). The CDR3 reads CASRSADTQYF. Here the CDR3 DNA reads TGTGCCAGCAGATCTGCAGATACGCAGTATTTT.

This clonotype was recorded a few times. The chain links TRBV20-1 to TRBJ2-7; no reliable D call. The V end was cut by 0 bases, the J end by 3 bases, with 12 bases between. The germline gives CDR1 DFQATT, CDR2 SNEGSKA (reference sequence). The length of the CDR3 is 14 residues. CDR3 sequence (DNA): TGCAGTGCTAGAGAGGGCAGAGCTGACTACGAGCAGTACTTC. Its translation is CSAREGRADYEQYF.

This clonotype has only a few counts. The chain uses TRBV9 and TRBJ2-1; 8 nucleotides agree with TRBD2. Germline CDR1 reads SGDLS; CDR2 reads YYNGEE. CDR3 length equals 16 residues. The junction had 8 bases not matched to a gene; V was cut back by 0 bases and J by 6 bases. The CDR3 spells CASSVGGAGVLNEQFF. DNA of the CDR3: TGTGCCAGCAGCGTAGGGGGAGCGGGGGTCCTCAATGAGCAGTTCTTC.

This chain connects TRBV5-5 to TRBJ1-4, with unresolved D. This CDR3 is built from 14 residues. CDR1 is SGHKS and CDR2 is YYEKEE in the germline V gene (reference sequence). V was cut by 3 bases and J by 4 bases, with 10 bases left in between. The CDR3 sequence: CASSYQMLNEKLFF. The CDR3 bases are TGTGCCAGCAGCTACCAGATGCTTAATGAAAAACTGTTTTTT.

The chain is built from TRBV9 and TRBJ2-1; no reliable D call. Deletions cut 4 bases from V and 0 bases from J, with 14 bases between. In germline, CDR1 is SGDLS, CDR2 YYNGEE. The CDR3 totals 16 residues. In nucleotides, the CDR3 is TGTGCCAGCAGCAGTGGGCCCGGCAACTCCTACAATGAGCAGTTCTTC. This sequence encodes CASSSGPGNSYNEQFF.

This clonotype turned up a few times. The CDR3 protein is CASSTTSSLEEQFF. DNA of the CDR3: TGTGCCAGCTCAACGACTAGCTCCCTGGAAGAGCAGTTCTTC. The V call is TRBV18, the J call TRBJ2-1; 7 bases align to TRBD2. The V and J ends lost 5 bases and 10 bases, in that order; junction bases with no gene match: 11. This CDR3 is built from 14 residues. The germline CDR1 and CDR2 sequences are KGHSH and LQKENI.

This clonotype showed up just a few times. The V call is TRBV20-1, the J call TRBJ2-3; the match to TRBD2 covers 10 bases. The CDR3 totals 18 residues. The germline gives CDR1 DFQATT, CDR2 SNEGSKA (reference sequence). The V and J ends lost 4 bases and 0 bases, in that order; junction bases with no gene match: 13. The chain's CDR3 is CSAKAVSSGGPSTDTQYF. CDR3 coding DNA: TGCAGTGCTAAGGCGGTGTCTAGCGGGGGCCCGAGCACAGATACGCAGTATTTT.